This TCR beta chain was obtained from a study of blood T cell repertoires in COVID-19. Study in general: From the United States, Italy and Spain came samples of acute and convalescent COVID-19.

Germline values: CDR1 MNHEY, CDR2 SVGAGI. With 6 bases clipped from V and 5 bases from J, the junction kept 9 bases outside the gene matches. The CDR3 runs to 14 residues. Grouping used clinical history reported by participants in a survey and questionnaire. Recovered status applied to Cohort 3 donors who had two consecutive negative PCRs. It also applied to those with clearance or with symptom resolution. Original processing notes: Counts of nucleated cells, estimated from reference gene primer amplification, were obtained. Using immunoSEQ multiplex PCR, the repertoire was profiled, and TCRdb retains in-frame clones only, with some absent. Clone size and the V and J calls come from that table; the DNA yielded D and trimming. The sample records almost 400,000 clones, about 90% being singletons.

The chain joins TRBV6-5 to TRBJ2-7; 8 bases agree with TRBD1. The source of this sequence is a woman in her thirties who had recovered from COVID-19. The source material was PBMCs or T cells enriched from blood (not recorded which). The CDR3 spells CASSRGQGRNEQYF. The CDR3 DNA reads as TGTGCCAGCAGCCGCGGACAGGGACGGAACGAGCAGTACTTC.